Listed here is a single TCR beta chain. This sample is drawn from a study of cytomegalovirus exposure and HLA in healthy donors. These donors counted as nominally healthy when sampled, but unrecorded immune exposures were likely. CDR1 ENHRY and CDR2 SYGVKD come from the germline V gene. Trimming removed 9 bases from V and 3 bases from J; junction bases left unmatched: 11. The CDR3 contains 14 residues. PCR amplification relied on 60 Vbeta primers (plus 13 Jbeta primers). The method was immunoSEQ multiplex PCR; TCRdb's version includes in-frame clones alone and lacks a portion of them. The sample carries 130,000 to 150,000 clones, roughly 80% recorded once.

This chain links TRBV10-3 with TRBJ2-7, with 7 bases fitting TRBD1. Sample: PBMCs. The sequence was collected from a woman aged 25 to 45 in good health and CMV-seronegative. The CDR3 protein is CAINQGVSNYEQYF. CDR3 nucleotides: TGTGCCATAAATCAGGGGGTTAGTAACTACGAGCAGTACTTC.